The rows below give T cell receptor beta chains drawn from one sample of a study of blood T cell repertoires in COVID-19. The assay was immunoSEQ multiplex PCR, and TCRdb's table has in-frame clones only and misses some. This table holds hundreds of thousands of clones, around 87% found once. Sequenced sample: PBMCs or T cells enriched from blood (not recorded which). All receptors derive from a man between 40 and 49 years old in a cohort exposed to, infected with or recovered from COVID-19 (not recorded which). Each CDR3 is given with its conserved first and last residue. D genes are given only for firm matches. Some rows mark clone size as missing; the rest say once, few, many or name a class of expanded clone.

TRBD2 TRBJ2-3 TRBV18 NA CASSPTAGGTDTQYF TGTGCCAGCTCACCAACGGCGGGAGGCACAGATACGCAGTATTTT
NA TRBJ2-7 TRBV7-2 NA CASSLDVTRAYEQYF TGTGCCAGCAGCTTAGATGTGACTAGAGCCTACGAGCAGTACTTC
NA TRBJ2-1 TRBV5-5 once CASSLQGNREQFF TGTGCCAGCAGCTTGCAAGGGAACAGGGAGCAGTTCTTC
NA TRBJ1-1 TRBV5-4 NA CASRKQIMNTEAFF TGTGCCAGCAGAAAACAGATCATGAACACTGAAGCTTTCTTT
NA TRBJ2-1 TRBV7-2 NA CASSLVRGHEQFF TGTGCCAGCAGCTTAGTGAGAGGCCACGAGCAGTTCTTC
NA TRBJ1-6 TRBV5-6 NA CASSLSGGSSYNSPLHF TGTGCCAGCAGCTTATCCGGGGGGAGCTCCTATAATTCACCCCTCCACTTT
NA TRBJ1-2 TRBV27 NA CASSLNSNYGYTF TGTGCCAGCAGTCTTAACAGTAACTATGGCTACACCTTC
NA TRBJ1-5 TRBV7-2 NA CASSLGQNPNQPQHF TGTGCCAGCAGCTTAGGGCAGAACCCCAATCAGCCCCAGCATTTT
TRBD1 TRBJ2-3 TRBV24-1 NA CATSGPGGVGTDTQYF TGTGCCACCAGTGGCCCAGGGGGCGTAGGCACAGATACGCAGTATTTT
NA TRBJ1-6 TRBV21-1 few CASSKIAPLHF TGTGCCAGCAGCAAAATCGCACCCCTCCACTTT